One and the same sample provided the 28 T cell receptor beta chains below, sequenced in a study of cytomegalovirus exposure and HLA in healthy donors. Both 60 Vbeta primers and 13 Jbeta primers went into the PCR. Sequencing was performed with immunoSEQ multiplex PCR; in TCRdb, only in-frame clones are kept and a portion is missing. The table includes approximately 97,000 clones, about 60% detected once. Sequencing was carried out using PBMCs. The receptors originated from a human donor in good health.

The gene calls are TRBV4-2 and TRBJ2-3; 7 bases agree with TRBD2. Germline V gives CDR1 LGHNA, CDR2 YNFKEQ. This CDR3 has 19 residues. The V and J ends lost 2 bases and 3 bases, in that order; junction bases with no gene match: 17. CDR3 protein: CASSQHRSSTLAITDTQYF. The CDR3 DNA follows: TGTGCCAGCAGCCAACACCGCAGTTCCACACTAGCGATTACAGATACGCAGTATTTT.

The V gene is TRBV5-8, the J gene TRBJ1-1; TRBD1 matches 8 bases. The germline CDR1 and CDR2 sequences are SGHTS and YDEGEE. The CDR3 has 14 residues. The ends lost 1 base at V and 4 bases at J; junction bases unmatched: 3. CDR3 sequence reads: CASSLTGGGTEAFF. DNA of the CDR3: TGTGCCAGCAGCTTGACAGGGGGTGGCACTGAAGCTTTCTTT.

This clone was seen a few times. The CDR3 DNA is TGTGCCAGTAGTATGAGTGGGGCAGCCAAAAACATTCAGTACTTC. Residues: CASSMSGAAKNIQYF. The V gene is TRBV19, the J gene TRBJ2-4, with D possibly matching TRBD1 (5 bases). The V end lost 3 bases, the J end lost 0 bases, and 9 bases lay between the germline ends. This CDR3 spans 15 amino acids. Germline V CDR1 and CDR2: LNHDA, SQIVND (reference sequence). Together with reference TRBV19 and TRBJ2-4, the CDR3 gives the full variable domain: DGGITQSPKYLFRKEGQNVTLSCEQNLNHDAMYWYRQDPGQGLRLIYYSQIVNDFQKGDIAEGYSVSREKKESFPLTVTSAQKNPTAFYLCASSMSGAAKNIQYFGAGTRLSVL.

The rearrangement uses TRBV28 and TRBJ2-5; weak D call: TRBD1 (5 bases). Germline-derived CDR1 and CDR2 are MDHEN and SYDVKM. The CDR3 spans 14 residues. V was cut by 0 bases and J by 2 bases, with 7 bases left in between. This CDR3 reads CASSLWTEQETQYF. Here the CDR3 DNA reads TGTGCCAGCAGTTTATGGACAGAACAAGAGACCCAGTACTTC.

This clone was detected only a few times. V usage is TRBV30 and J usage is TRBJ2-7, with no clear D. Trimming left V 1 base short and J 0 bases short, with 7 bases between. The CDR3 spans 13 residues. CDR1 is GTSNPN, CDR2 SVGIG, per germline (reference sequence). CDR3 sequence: CAWSGVSSYEQYF. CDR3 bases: TGTGCCTGGAGTGGAGTCTCCTCCTACGAGCAGTACTTC.

The CDR3 here is CASSSAGLAGNSYEQYF. For the CDR3, the DNA is TGTGCCAGCAGCTCTGCCGGACTAGCGGGTAACTCCTACGAGCAGTACTTC. The chain combines TRBV7-9 with TRBJ2-7; 11 bases agree with TRBD2. Germline V gene data show CDR1 as SEHNR and CDR2 as FQNEAQ (reference sequence). V gave up 4 bases and J gave up 0 bases; unmatched junction bases: 8. The CDR3 consists of 17 residues.

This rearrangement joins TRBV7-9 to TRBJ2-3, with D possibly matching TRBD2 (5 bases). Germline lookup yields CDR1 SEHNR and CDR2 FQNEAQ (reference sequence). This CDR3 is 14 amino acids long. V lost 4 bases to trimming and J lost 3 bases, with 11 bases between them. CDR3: CASSYASGTDTQYF. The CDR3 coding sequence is TGTGCCAGCAGCTATGCTTCGGGGACAGATACGCAGTATTTT.

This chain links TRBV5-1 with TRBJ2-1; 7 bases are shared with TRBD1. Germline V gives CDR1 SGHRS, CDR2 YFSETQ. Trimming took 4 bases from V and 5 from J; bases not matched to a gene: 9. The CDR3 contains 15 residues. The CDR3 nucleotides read TGCGCCAGCAGCCCCCGGACAGGAACGGACAATGAGCAGTTCTTC. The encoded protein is CASSPRTGTDNEQFF.

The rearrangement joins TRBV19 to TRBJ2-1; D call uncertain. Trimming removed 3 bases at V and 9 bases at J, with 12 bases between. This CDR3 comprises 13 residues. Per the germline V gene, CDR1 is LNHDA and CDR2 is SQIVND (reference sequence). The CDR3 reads CASSIRAQSEQFF. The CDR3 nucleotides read TGTGCCAGTAGTATTAGAGCGCAGTCTGAGCAGTTCTTC. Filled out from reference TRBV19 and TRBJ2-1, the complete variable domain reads DGGITQSPKYLFRKEGQNVTLSCEQNLNHDAMYWYRQDPGQGLRLIYYSQIVNDFQKGDIAEGYSVSREKKESFPLTVTSAQKNPTAFYLCASSIRAQSEQFFGPGTRLTVL.

CDR3 in amino acids: CASSDGGTGARAFF. The CDR3 bases are TGTGCCAGCAGTGACGGGGGGACAGGGGCAAGGGCTTTCTTT. The gene calls are TRBV6-4 and TRBJ1-1; 10 bases fit TRBD1. The V and J ends lost 2 bases and 11 bases, in that order; junction bases with no gene match: 8. The V gene's germline CDR1 is MRHNA and CDR2 SNTAGT. The CDR3 totals 14 residues.

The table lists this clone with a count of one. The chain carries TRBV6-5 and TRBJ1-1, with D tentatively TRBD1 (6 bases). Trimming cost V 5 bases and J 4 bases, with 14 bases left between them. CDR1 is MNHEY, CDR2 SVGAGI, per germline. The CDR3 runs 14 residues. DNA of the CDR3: TGTGCCAGCAGTAAACAGGGTTTAGTCACTGAAGCTTTCTTT. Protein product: CASSKQGLVTEAFF.

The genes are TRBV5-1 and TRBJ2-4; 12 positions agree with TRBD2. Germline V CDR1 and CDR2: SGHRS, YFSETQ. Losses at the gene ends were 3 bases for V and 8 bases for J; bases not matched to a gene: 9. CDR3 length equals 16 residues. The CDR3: CASSYAGLAGRYIQYF. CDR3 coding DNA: TGCGCCAGCAGCTACGCCGGACTAGCGGGAAGATACATTCAGTACTTC.

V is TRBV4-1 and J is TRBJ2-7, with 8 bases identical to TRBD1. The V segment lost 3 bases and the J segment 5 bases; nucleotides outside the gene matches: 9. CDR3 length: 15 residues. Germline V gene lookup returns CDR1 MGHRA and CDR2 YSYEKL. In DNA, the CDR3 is TGCGCCAGCAGCCACATGGACAGGGCAAACGACGAGCAGTACTTC. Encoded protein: CASSHMDRANDEQYF.

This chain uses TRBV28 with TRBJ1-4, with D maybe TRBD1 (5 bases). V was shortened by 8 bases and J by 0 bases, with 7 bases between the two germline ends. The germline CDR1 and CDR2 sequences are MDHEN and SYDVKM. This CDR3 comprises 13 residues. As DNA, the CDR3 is TGTGCCAGCGGGGGGTCAACTAATGAAAAACTGTTTTTT. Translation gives CASGGSTNEKLFF.

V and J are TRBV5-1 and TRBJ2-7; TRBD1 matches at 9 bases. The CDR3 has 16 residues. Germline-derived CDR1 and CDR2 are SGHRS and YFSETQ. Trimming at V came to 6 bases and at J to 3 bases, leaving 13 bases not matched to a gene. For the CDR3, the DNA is TGCGCCAGCAACCCCACCGGGACAGGGCCCGTCTACGAGCAGTACTTC. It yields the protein CASNPTGTGPVYEQYF.

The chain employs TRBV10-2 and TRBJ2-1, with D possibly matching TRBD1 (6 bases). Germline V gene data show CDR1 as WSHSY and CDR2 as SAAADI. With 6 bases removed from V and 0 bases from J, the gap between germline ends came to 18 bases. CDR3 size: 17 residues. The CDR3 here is CASSGDMVGGSYNEQFF. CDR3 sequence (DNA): TGCGCCAGCAGCGGGGACATGGTGGGTGGCTCCTACAATGAGCAGTTCTTC.

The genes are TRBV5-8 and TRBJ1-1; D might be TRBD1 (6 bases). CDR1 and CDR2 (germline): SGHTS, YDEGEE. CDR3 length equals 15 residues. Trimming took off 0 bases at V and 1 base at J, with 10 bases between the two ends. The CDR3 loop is CASSLDGGANTEAFF. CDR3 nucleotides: TGTGCCAGCAGCTTGGATGGGGGGGCGAACACTGAAGCTTTCTTT. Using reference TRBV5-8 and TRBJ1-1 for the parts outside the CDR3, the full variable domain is EAGVTQSPTHLIKTRGQQATLRCSPISGHTSVYWYQQALGLGLQFLLWYDEGEERNRGNFPPRFSGRQFPNYSSELNVNALELEDSALYLCASSLDGGANTEAFFGQGTRLTVV.

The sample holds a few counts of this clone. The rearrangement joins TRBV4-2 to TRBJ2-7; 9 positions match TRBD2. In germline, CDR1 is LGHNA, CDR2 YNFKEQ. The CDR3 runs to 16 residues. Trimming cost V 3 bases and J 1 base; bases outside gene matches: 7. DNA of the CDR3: TGTGCCAGCAGCCAGCTTAGCGGGAGATTTTCCTACGAGCAGTACTTC. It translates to CASSQLSGRFSYEQYF.

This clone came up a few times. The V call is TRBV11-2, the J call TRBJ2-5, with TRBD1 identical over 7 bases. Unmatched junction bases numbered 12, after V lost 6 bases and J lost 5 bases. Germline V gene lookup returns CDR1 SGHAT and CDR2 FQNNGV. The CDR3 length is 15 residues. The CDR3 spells CASRNRGVFEETQYF. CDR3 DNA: TGTGCCAGCAGAAACAGGGGCGTCTTTGAGGAGACCCAGTACTTC.

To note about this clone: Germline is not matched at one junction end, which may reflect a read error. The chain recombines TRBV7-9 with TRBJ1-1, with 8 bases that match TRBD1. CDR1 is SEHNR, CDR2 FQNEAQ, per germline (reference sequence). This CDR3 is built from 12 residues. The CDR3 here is CSSSLSGGEAFF. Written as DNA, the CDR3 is TGTTCCAGCAGCTTATCAGGGGGCGAAGCTTTCTTT. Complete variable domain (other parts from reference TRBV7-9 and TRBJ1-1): DTGVSQNPRHKITKRGQNVTFRCDPISEHNRLYWYRQTLGQGPEFLTYFQNEAQLEKSRLLSDRFSAERPKGSFSTLEIQRTEQGDSAMYLCSSSLSGGEAFFGQGTRLTVV.

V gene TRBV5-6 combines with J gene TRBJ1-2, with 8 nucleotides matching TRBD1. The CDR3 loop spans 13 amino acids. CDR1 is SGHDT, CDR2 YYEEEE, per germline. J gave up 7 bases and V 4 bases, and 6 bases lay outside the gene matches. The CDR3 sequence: CASSRTGPSGYTF. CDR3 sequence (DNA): TGTGCCAGCAGCCGGACAGGGCCGAGTGGCTACACCTTC.

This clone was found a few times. The CDR3 coding sequence is TGTGCCAGCAGTGGGGGCGCTGGGGCCAACGTCCTGACTTTC. Its protein is CASSGGAGANVLTF. This chain links TRBV2 with TRBJ2-6; a weak D match, TRBD1 (5 bases). CDR3 length: 14 residues. The V and J ends lost 4 bases and 2 bases respectively, with 6 bases between them. The V gene's germline CDR1 is SNHLY and CDR2 FYNNEI.

The DNA for the CDR3 is TGTGCCAGCAGCTTAGCGGGGAGTAGCGGGAGGGGATACGAGCAGTACTTC. Protein sequence: CASSLAGSSGRGYEQYF. The gene calls are TRBV7-8 and TRBJ2-7; 11 bases are shared with TRBD2. This CDR3 comprises 17 residues. Germline-derived CDR1 and CDR2 are SGHVS and FQNEAQ. V dropped 0 bases and J dropped 4; count of bases not matched to a gene: 8.

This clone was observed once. As DNA, the CDR3 is TGTGCCAGCAGTTATGGCGCAGCAGGAATCTACGAGCAGTACTTC. This sequence encodes CASSYGAAGIYEQYF. The rearrangement uses TRBV27 and TRBJ2-7; unclear D gene. With 4 bases removed from V and 3 bases from J, the gap between germline ends came to 16 bases. This CDR3 region has 15 residues. Germline loops: CDR1 MNHEY, CDR2 SMNVEV (reference sequence).

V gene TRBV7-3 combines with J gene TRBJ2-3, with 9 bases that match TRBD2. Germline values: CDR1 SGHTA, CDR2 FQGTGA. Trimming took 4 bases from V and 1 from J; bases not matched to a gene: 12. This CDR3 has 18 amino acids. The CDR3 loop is CASSSWPLAGAGTDTQYF. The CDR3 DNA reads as TGTGCCAGCAGCTCATGGCCTTTAGCGGGAGCGGGCACAGATACGCAGTATTTT.

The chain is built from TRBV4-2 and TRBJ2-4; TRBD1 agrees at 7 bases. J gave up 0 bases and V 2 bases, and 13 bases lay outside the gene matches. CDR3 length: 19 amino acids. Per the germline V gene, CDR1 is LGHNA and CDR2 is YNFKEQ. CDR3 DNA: TGTGCCAGCAGCCAACTTCGGGACAGCCTCGGCCTAGCCAAAAACATTCAGTACTTC. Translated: CASSQLRDSLGLAKNIQYF.

CDR3 DNA: TGTGCCAGCAGCTCGTCAGGGAGGTCTACGCAGTATTTT. Its protein product is CASSSSGRSTQYF. The rearrangement links TRBV11-3 to TRBJ2-3, with a weak D call TRBD2 (6 bases). V lost 4 bases and J 8 bases, leaving 13 bases between the germline ends. CDR1 and CDR2 (germline): SGHNT, YENEEA. The CDR3 runs 13 residues.

The CDR3 region is CASSAQGGNEKLFF. The CDR3 DNA sequence: TGTGCCAGCAGTGCACAGGGTGGGAATGAAAAACTGTTTTTT. This chain connects TRBV6-6 to TRBJ1-4; tentative D call: TRBD1 (6 bases). V lost 5 bases and J 5 bases, leaving 12 bases between the germline ends. Looked up from germline, CDR1 is MNHNY and CDR2 is SVGAGI (reference sequence). CDR3 length equals 14 residues.